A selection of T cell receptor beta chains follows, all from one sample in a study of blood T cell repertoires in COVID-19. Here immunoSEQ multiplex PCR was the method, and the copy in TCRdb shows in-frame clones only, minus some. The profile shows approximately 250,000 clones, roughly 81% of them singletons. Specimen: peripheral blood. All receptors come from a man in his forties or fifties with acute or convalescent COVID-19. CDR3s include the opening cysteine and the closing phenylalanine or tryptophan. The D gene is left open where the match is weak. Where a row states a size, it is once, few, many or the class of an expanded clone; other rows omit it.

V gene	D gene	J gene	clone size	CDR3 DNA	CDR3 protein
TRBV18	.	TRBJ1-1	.	TGTGCCAGCTCACCAGGGGGGATGAACACTGAAGCTTTCTTT	CASSPGGMNTEAFF
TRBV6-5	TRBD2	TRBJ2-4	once	TGTGCCAGCACCCAGCGGGGGGGCAAAAACATTCAGTACTTC	CASTQRGGKNIQYF
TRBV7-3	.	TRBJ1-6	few	TGTGCCAGCAGCTTAGGGGGCGCGGGGGGTTCACCCCTCCACTTT	CASSLGGAGGSPLHF
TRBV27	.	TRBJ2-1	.	TGTGCCAGCAAATGGGGAGTCGGGTACGATGAGCAGTTCTTC	CASKWGVGYDEQFF
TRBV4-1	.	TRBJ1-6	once	TGCGCCAGCAGGTACGGATCGGCAGGGGCTAAGTATTCACCCCTCCACTTT	CASRYGSAGAKYSPLHF
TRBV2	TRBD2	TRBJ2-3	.	TGTGCCACCTTAGCTAGCGGGGGGGCTTTCGATTCAGATACGCAGTATTTT	CATLASGGAFDSDTQYF
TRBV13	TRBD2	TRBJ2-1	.	TGTGCCAGCAGCGTTCGACTAGCGGGAAGGTATGAGCAGTTCTTC	CASSVRLAGRYEQFF
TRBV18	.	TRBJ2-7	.	TGTGCCAGCTCACCGACAGTATTCAACGAGCAGTACTTC	CASSPTVFNEQYF
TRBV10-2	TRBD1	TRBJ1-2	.	TGCGCCAGCAAGGGGGACAGGCTTCGCCTGGTCTTC	CASKGDRLRLVF
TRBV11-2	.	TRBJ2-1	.	TGTGCCAGCAGCTTAGATGGGGGGGGCAGGGCGACGTTCTTC	CASSLDGGGRATFF
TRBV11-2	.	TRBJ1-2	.	TGTGCCAGCAGCCCGCAGGGTATCCATGGCTACACCTTC	CASSPQGIHGYTF
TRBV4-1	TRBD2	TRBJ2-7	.	TGCGCCAGCAGCCGAAAAGACACAAGCGGGAGCCAACAAACTAGGACCTACGAGCAGTACTTC	CASSRKDTSGSQQTRTYEQYF
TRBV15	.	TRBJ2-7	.	TGTGCCACCAGCAGATCAATACTCGGGAGAACCGGCGAGCAGTACTTC	CATSRSILGRTGEQYF
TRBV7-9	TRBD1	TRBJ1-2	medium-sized	TGTGCCAGCAGCTTGGAGGGGGCTGGCTATGGCTACACCTTC	CASSLEGAGYGYTF
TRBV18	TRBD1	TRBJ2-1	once	TGTGCCAGCTCACGGGACAGGGTTAGCAATGAGCAGTTCTTC	CASSRDRVSNEQFF
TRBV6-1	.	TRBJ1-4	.	TGTGCCAGCAGTGACAGGGGAGGGCTTGGTGAAAAACTGTTTTTT	CASSDRGGLGEKLFF